This section outlines one T cell receptor (beta chain) sequence together with its context. This entry is derived from a study of blood T cells in healthy people across ages. Alongside a J-beta primer mix, a sample-barcoded 5' primer served in a second PCR lasting 7 to 11 cycles. TCRdb fed the 5' RACE reads into MiXCR, producing one record per CDR3 protein. Among 600,000 to 800,000 distinct CDR3 sequences listed, roughly 20% were seen once. This sequence was found in a man in his sixties or seventies in good health. Sequencing input: blood.

This CDR3 reads CASSLGPVGEINEQFF. CDR3 bases: TGCGCCAGCAGCCTAGGACCGGTGGGGGAGATCAATGAGCAGTTCTTC. The chain combines TRBV4-1 with TRBJ2-5; D could derive from TRBD1 or TRBD2 (5 bases each). Matching the DNA end better, TRBJ2-1 makes the J call doubtful. This CDR3 has 16 amino acids. CDR1 MGHRA and CDR2 YSYEKL come from the germline V gene.